A selection of T cell receptor beta chains follows, all from one sample in a study of early T cells in non-severe SARS-CoV-2 infection. Each CDR3 protein gets one entry after TCRdb re-called the 5' RACE reads with MiXCR. This table has roughly 80,000 distinct CDR3 sequences, over 13% appearing once. The sample was whole blood. The receptors come from an adult who was a healthcare worker with PCR-confirmed SARS-CoV-2 infection or an uninfected control (not recorded which). Both conserved end residues are part of each CDR3. D genes are given only for firm matches. Not all rows give a size; the values are once, few, many and, for expanded clones, a class.

j_call: TRBJ2-5; v_call: TRBV5-1; cdr3_length: 15; d_call: -; clone_size: few; cdr3_aa: CASSLTGTFQETRYF; cdr3_nt: TGCGCCAGCAGCTTAACCGGGACTTTCCAAGAGACCCGGTACTTC
j_call: TRBJ2-7; v_call: TRBV2; cdr3_length: 14; d_call: TRBD1; clone_size: -; cdr3_aa: CATEGQVSSYEQYF; cdr3_nt: TGTGCCACCGAGGGACAGGTGAGCTCCTACGAGCAGTACTTC
j_call: TRBJ1-1; v_call: TRBV5-1; cdr3_length: 11; d_call: -; clone_size: -; cdr3_aa: CVSTLDTEAFF; cdr3_nt: TGCGTCAGCACCCTCGACACTGAAGCTTTCTTT
j_call: TRBJ1-3; v_call: TRBV5-6; cdr3_length: 17; d_call: -; clone_size: many; cdr3_aa: CASSLDPYTDSGNTIYF; cdr3_nt: TGTGCCAGCAGCTTGGACCCGTATACAGACTCTGGAAACACCATATATTTT
j_call: TRBJ1-1; v_call: TRBV11-2; cdr3_length: 13; d_call: -; clone_size: many; cdr3_aa: CASRGRVNTEAFF; cdr3_nt: TGTGCCAGCAGGGGGAGGGTGAACACTGAAGCTTTCTTT
j_call: TRBJ2-7; v_call: TRBV6-1; cdr3_length: 15; d_call: TRBD1; clone_size: many; cdr3_aa: CASLEPGQGTSEQYF; cdr3_nt: TGTGCCAGCCTCGAACCGGGACAGGGGACCTCCGAGCAGTACTTC
j_call: TRBJ2-1; v_call: TRBV9; cdr3_length: 14; d_call: -; clone_size: many; cdr3_aa: CASSVVPDYNEQFF; cdr3_nt: TGTGCCAGCAGCGTAGTCCCAGACTACAATGAGCAGTTCTTC
j_call: TRBJ2-3; v_call: TRBV6-2/TRBV6-3; cdr3_length: 19; d_call: -; clone_size: few; cdr3_aa: CASSYGATSGQYFTDTQYF; cdr3_nt: TGTGCCAGCAGTTATGGGGCCACCTCGGGACAATACTTCACAGATACGCAGTATTTT
j_call: TRBJ2-2; v_call: TRBV30; cdr3_length: 15; d_call: TRBD2; clone_size: many; cdr3_aa: CAWSVRLAGTGELFF; cdr3_nt: TGTGCCTGGAGTGTACGGCTAGCGGGCACCGGGGAGCTGTTTTTT
j_call: TRBJ1-1; v_call: TRBV20-1; cdr3_length: 15; d_call: -; clone_size: many; cdr3_aa: CSARAGGSGNTEAFF; cdr3_nt: TGCAGTGCTAGAGCGGGGGGCTCGGGGAACACTGAAGCTTTCTTT
j_call: TRBJ2-3; v_call: TRBV28; cdr3_length: 13; d_call: -; clone_size: -; cdr3_aa: CASSSLRGDTQYF; cdr3_nt: TGTGCCAGCAGTTCTCTTCGGGGAGATACGCAGTATTTT
j_call: TRBJ2-7; v_call: TRBV30; cdr3_length: 12; d_call: -; clone_size: many; cdr3_aa: CAWGPTSNEQYF; cdr3_nt: TGTGCCTGGGGCCCCACTAGTAACGAGCAGTACTTC
j_call: TRBJ2-3; v_call: TRBV20-1; cdr3_length: 13; d_call: -; clone_size: few; cdr3_aa: CSAGVGSTDTQYF; cdr3_nt: TGCAGTGCGGGCGTCGGGTCCACAGATACGCAGTATTTT
j_call: TRBJ2-7; v_call: TRBV20-1; cdr3_length: 14; d_call: TRBD1; clone_size: many; cdr3_aa: CSAIRTGPTYEQYF; cdr3_nt: TGCAGTGCTATAAGGACAGGCCCGACCTACGAGCAGTACTTC
j_call: TRBJ2-5; v_call: TRBV5-8; cdr3_length: 14; d_call: -; clone_size: -; cdr3_aa: CASSFWTDQETQYF; cdr3_nt: TGTGCCAGCAGCTTCTGGACTGACCAAGAGACCCAGTACTTC
j_call: TRBJ1-1; v_call: TRBV11-2; cdr3_length: 14; d_call: -; clone_size: few; cdr3_aa: CASRRRGGNTEAFF; cdr3_nt: TGTGCCAGCAGACGAAGGGGAGGCAACACTGAAGCTTTCTTT
j_call: TRBJ2-3; v_call: TRBV27; cdr3_length: 15; d_call: TRBD2; clone_size: many; cdr3_aa: CASSRSGRRTDTQYF; cdr3_nt: TGTGCCAGCAGTCGGAGCGGGAGGCGCACAGATACGCAGTATTTT